This record concerns one T cell receptor (beta chain) sequence. How the authors handled the data: From reference gene primer amplification, estimates of nucleated cell counts were derived. This table comes from immunoSEQ multiplex PCR, and its TCRdb copy is limited to in-frame clones, with some not included. The V and J calls and clone size are taken from that table; D and trimming were inferred from the DNA. Of some 200,000 clones listed, approximately 81% are singletons. The sample comes from a study of blood T cell repertoires in COVID-19. Overall study context: PBMCs, B-cell-depleted T cells, or T cells were the source of the cDNA or gDNA that made up the material.

Patients at the Seattle site were enrolled during active infection and followed longitudinally. The V end was cut by 3 bases, the J end by 8 bases, with 16 bases between. The germline CDR1 and CDR2 sequences are GTSNPN and SVGIG (reference sequence). The length of the CDR3 is 13 residues. The V gene is TRBV30, the J gene TRBJ1-2, with D possibly being TRBD1 (6 bases). The sample comprised peripheral blood. The clonotype comes from a woman of 80 years or more with COVID-19, enrolled during active disease. The CDR3 loop is CAWRAGARWGYTF. For the CDR3, the DNA is TGTGCCTGGAGGGCGGGGGCCCGTTGGGGCTACACCTTC.